This T cell receptor beta chain emerged from a study of OX40 agonist ivuxolimab in advanced cancers. Between the trimmed V and J ends, which lost 3 bases and 8 bases, there was a span of 12 bases. CDR1 and CDR2 from the germline V gene are SGDLS and YYNGEE. The CDR3 is 13 amino acids. Turning to this clone: The antigen is not known.

Systemic immunosuppression or a history of autoimmune disease excluded patients. Points from the study as a whole: CD4+ and CD8+ blood T cells expanded clonally by week 6 at 0.1 to 3.0 mg/kg. Antigen specificity of clonally expanded peripheral T cells was not established.

Clones were sequenced by immunoSEQ multiplex PCR, and TCRdb holds only the in-frame ones, with some missing. The sample has 74,000 or so clones, around 85% seen once. The clonotype originates from an adult with an advanced solid tumor such as melanoma, head and neck, liver or kidney cancer. The sequencing used CD4+ or CD8+ T cells sorted from blood, collected in a trial of the OX40 agonist ivuxolimab. The genes are TRBV9 and TRBJ2-4; D remains ambiguous. The CDR3 sequence: CASSAGPQDIQYF. In DNA form, the CDR3 reads TGTGCCAGCAGCGCTGGACCTCAAGACATTCAGTACTTC.